This TCR beta chain was obtained from a study of spatial heterogeneity in lung cancer (dated by TCRdb to the late 2010s). About the study as a whole: Donors were over 60 patients with early-stage, untreated non-small cell lung cancer from the lung TRACERx cohort. In the raw uncorrected reads, each unique combination of TCR and UMI appeared on average more than ten times. Both alpha and beta chains were TCR-sequenced in samples taken at surgery, namely 220 tumor regions, around 61 matched nontumor lung samples and about 54 PBMC samples. Follow-up PBMC samples were sequenced whenever available, and the median time to follow-up was around two years after resection. The study quantitatively compared TCR alpha and beta repertoires across multiple tumor regions, matched nontumor lung and blood in non-small cell lung cancer. Beta-chain transcripts were consistently detected in greater numbers than alpha-chain transcripts, which likely reflects a higher abundance of beta-chain transcripts. The study linked features of the TCR repertoire to counts of nonsynonymous mutations, which were determined by whole-exome sequencing of tumor tissue. Here is what the overall study found, with its caveats: Ubiquitous expanded tumor TCRs showed up in blood more often at tumor resection than at routine follow-up. Only roughly 15 patients were included in comparisons of baseline and follow-up blood repertoires. Confirming at a functional level the hypothesis that regional TCRs recognize regional mutations was considered to require additional single-cell paired TCR alpha and beta sequencing.

The V and J ends are trimmed by 3 bases and 0 bases, leaving 12 bases between them. CDR1 and CDR2 are read off the germline V gene (reference sequence) as DFQATT and SNEGSKA. The CDR3 holds 14 amino acids from the cysteine to the phenylalanine. Only the CDR3 portion is preserved as DNA: 42 bases, with reading frame beginning at the first base. The sample's time point label is to be understood as: blood at routine non-recurrence follow-up after resection. Whole RNA extracted from tumor and nontumor lung tissue, or from cryopreserved PBMC samples, was used for TCR sequencing without cell sorting. Only patients for whom sufficient RNA was available from at least two tumor regions were selected for TCR sequencing. Libraries came from 5' RACE. For sequencing, a NextSeq 500 was employed. In the TCR library protocol, a unique molecular identifier was attached to each TCR cDNA molecule so that PCR and sequencing errors could be corrected. For the original study's pipeline: Decombinator tools were used for TCR identification, UMI-based error correction and CDR3 extraction. TCRs above a frequency of 2 per 1,000, corresponding to the top 1% of the tumor frequency distribution, were defined as expanded. Each repertoire was subsampled 100 times to 5,000 TCRs, after which Renyi diversity was computed with the R vegan package. CDR3 similarity networks were built from amino acid triplet string-kernel similarity, connecting CDR3s with pairwise similarity above 0.82. The public sequencing data were trimmed at Q25 with fastp and processed into clonotypes with MiXCR by TCRdb, which kept only in-frame beta chains. Rows merge per CDR3 protein into single entries with the most common DNA and genes. The V and J calls were determined by TCRdb, not by the authors. The sample records 35,000 to 45,000 distinct CDR3 sequences, around 6.9% of which are singletons. The biggest ten clones account for over 8% of the sample.

This clonotype was observed many times. There is no known antigen for this receptor. No quality values exist for individual bases; no much larger clone is one base distant. The rearranged segments are TRBV20-1 and TRBJ2-7, with the D gene too uncertain to name. The sample was PBMCs, taken at follow-up. The receptor comes from a male donor with early-stage non-small cell lung cancer. The DNA reads as follows: TGCAGTGCTAGCTCCTCCAGAGACTCCTACGAGCAGTACTTC. Translated, this is CSASSSRDSYEQYF.